This T cell receptor (beta chain) was observed in a study of breast tumors, draining lymph nodes, adjacent tissues. Germline V gene lookup returns CDR1 DFQATT and CDR2 SNEGSKA (reference sequence). Trimming at V came to 5 bases and at J to 5 bases, leaving 10 bases not matched to a gene. The CDR3 covers 14 residues. Study-level results: Tumor T cell lymph node origin was a supported hypothesis, not proven.

Via MiXCR, TCRdb re-called the multiplex PCR reads, giving one row per CDR3 protein. The table records roughly 220,000 distinct CDR3 sequences, around 34% of them present only once. This clonotype occurred many times. No antigen is known for it. Breast cancer patients provided tissue from their axillary draining lymph nodes. Sequenced: axillary lymph node tissue. This TCR derives from a female donor with breast cancer. Some clones in this sample may be carry-over from other donors' samples. This sequence joins TRBV20-1 and TRBJ2-5; the match to TRBD1 covers 8 bases. CDR3 nucleotide sequence: TGCAGTGCTTACCAAGCCCAGGGGGCGGAGACCCAGTACTTC. It encodes CSAYQAQGAETQYF.